A selection of T cell receptor beta chains follows, all from one sample in a study of blood T cell repertoires in COVID-19. Sequencing was performed with immunoSEQ multiplex PCR; in TCRdb, only in-frame clones are kept and a portion is missing. The repertoire has 90,000 to 100,000 clones, around nine tenths of them found once; the top ten carry more than 4.5%. Specimen: peripheral blood. These receptors all stem from a man aged 60 to 69 with COVID-19, enrolled during active disease. CDR3s include the opening cysteine and the closing phenylalanine or tryptophan. D genes are given only for firm matches. Clone size, where shown, is once, few, many, or a class for clones that have expanded.

j_gene,d_gene,v_gene,len,abundance,CDR3aa,CDR3nt
TRBJ2-1,TRBD2,TRBV11-2,16,once,CATSMPTSGKSNEQFF,TGTGCCACCTCGATGCCGACTAGCGGGAAAAGCAATGAGCAGTTCTTC
TRBJ1-6,TRBD1,TRBV4-2,17,-,CASSQGEDRVGNSPLHF,TGTGCCAGCAGCCAAGGGGAGGACAGGGTAGGGAATTCACCCCTCCACTTT
TRBJ2-3,TRBD2,TRBV7-3,17,-,CASSLGTSGSGLDTQYF,TGTGCCAGCAGCTTAGGGACTAGCGGGAGTGGGTTAGATACGCAGTATTTT
TRBJ1-3,-,TRBV5-1,13,-,CASTDRDGNTIYF,TGCGCCAGCACGGACAGAGACGGAAACACCATATATTTT
TRBJ2-2,TRBD1,TRBV6-2/TRBV6-3,18,-,CASSYTRAGGSNTGELFF,TGTGCCAGCAGTTACACCAGGGCAGGGGGCAGTAACACCGGGGAGCTGTTTTTT
TRBJ1-4,-,TRBV5-5,14,-,CASSLRFGNEKLFF,TGTGCCAGCAGCTTGCGGTTCGGGAATGAAAAACTGTTTTTT
TRBJ1-2,-,TRBV29-1,11,-,CSGWEDYGYTF,TGCAGCGGCTGGGAGGACTATGGCTACACCTTC
TRBJ1-1,-,TRBV24-1,12,-,CATRGVSTEAFF,TGTGCCACCAGGGGCGTTTCCACTGAAGCTTTCTTT
TRBJ1-4,-,TRBV11-3,15,-,CASSSNLGVGEKLFF,TGTGCCAGCAGCTCAAACCTGGGAGTTGGAGAAAAACTGTTTTTT
TRBJ1-4,TRBD1,TRBV5-1,14,-,CASSKGTGGEKLFF,TGCGCCAGCAGCAAGGGGACAGGGGGTGAAAAACTGTTTTTT
TRBJ2-3,-,TRBV9,16,once,CASSVGDFSSTDTQYF,TGTGCCAGCAGCGTAGGGGACTTCTCTAGCACAGATACGCAGTATTTT
TRBJ2-1,-,TRBV3-1/TRBV3-2,12,-,CASSQAGPEQFF,TGTGCCAGCAGCCAAGCAGGGCCCGAGCAGTTCTTC
TRBJ2-1,TRBD2,TRBV9,15,-,CASSARREMAHEQFF,TGTGCCAGCAGCGCGCGGCGGGAGATGGCCCATGAGCAGTTCTTC
TRBJ2-7,-,TRBV11-2,15,-,CASSQTPNPVYEQYF,TGTGCCAGCAGCCAAACCCCCAACCCGGTGTACGAGCAGTACTTC
TRBJ2-7,TRBD1,TRBV20-1,11,-,CSGTGVGEQYF,TGCAGCGGGACAGGGGTCGGCGAGCAGTACTTC
TRBJ1-1,-,TRBV6-2/TRBV6-3,13,-,CASSYLTGTEAFF,TGTGCCAGCAGTTACCTCACAGGGACTGAAGCTTTCTTT
TRBJ2-3,TRBD2,TRBV4-1,15,-,CASSPEAGATDTQYF,TGCGCCAGCAGCCCTGAAGCGGGAGCCACAGATACGCAGTATTTT
TRBJ2-7,TRBD2,TRBV4-2,17,once,CASSPGGFYQSSYEQYF,TGTGCCAGCAGTCCGGGGGGGTTTTACCAGAGCTCCTACGAGCAGTACTTC
TRBJ2-7,-,TRBV7-2,14,once,CASSPEPRAWEQYF,TGTGCCAGCAGCCCAGAGCCCCGAGCGTGGGAGCAGTACTTC
TRBJ1-4,-,TRBV7-3,15,-,CASSLSGRVSEKLFF,TGTGCCAGCAGCTTATCAGGCAGGGTTTCGGAAAAACTGTTTTTT
TRBJ2-5,-,TRBV28,13,-,CASRLSGQETQYF,TGTGCCAGCAGGTTAAGCGGACAAGAGACCCAGTACTTC
TRBJ1-1,-,TRBV9,19,-,CASSPRDIFDPFMNTEAFF,TGTGCCAGCAGCCCACGGGACATATTTGACCCTTTTATGAACACTGAAGCTTTCTTT
TRBJ2-7,-,TRBV2,13,-,CASSLDWNYEQYF,TGTGCCAGCAGCCTGGACTGGAACTACGAGCAGTACTTC
TRBJ1-1,-,TRBV12-5,15,-,CASGPRLAGVTEAFF,TGTGCTAGTGGCCCCCGGCTAGCGGGAGTCACTGAAGCTTTCTTT
TRBJ1-4,-,TRBV29-1,14,-,CSVLDSSFNEKLFF,TGCAGCGTACTTGACAGTTCATTTAATGAAAAACTGTTTTTT
TRBJ2-7,-,TRBV11-3,14,-,CASSLGGGAYEQYF,TGTGCCAGCAGCTTAGGAGGCGGGGCCTACGAGCAGTACTTC
TRBJ2-1,TRBD2,TRBV7-9,15,-,CASSSRTSEYNEQFF,TGTGCCAGCAGCTCGCGGACTAGCGAGTACAATGAGCAGTTCTTC